Following are 2 T cell receptor beta chains from one sample sequenced in a study of OX40 agonist ivuxolimab in advanced cancers. Here immunoSEQ multiplex PCR was the method, and the copy in TCRdb shows in-frame clones only, minus some. The sample holds tens of thousands of clones, 80% to 90% seen once. Sequences were derived from CD4+ or CD8+ T cells sorted from blood, sampled in a trial of the OX40 agonist ivuxolimab. These receptors came from an adult with an advanced solid tumor such as melanoma, head and neck, liver or kidney cancer.

In this sample, this clone turned up a few times. The V and J genes are TRBV5-1 and TRBJ2-1; the match to TRBD2 covers 10 bases. Per the germline V gene, CDR1 is SGHRS and CDR2 is YFSETQ. This CDR3 has 15 amino acids. J lost 7 bases, V lost 0 bases, and 4 bases had no gene match. This chain's CDR3 is CASSLEASGGNEQFF. The CDR3 DNA reads TGCGCCAGCAGCTTGGAGGCTAGCGGGGGAAATGAGCAGTTCTTC.

V is TRBV5-4 and J is TRBJ1-5; 10 bases are shared with TRBD1. J was trimmed by 11 bases and V by 2 bases; bases with no gene match: 1. CDR1 is SGHNT, CDR2 YYREEE, per germline (reference sequence). The CDR3 extends over 12 amino acids. The DNA for the CDR3 is TGTGCCAGCAGCTTTGGGACAGGGGCCCAGCATTTT. This gives the protein CASSFGTGAQHF.